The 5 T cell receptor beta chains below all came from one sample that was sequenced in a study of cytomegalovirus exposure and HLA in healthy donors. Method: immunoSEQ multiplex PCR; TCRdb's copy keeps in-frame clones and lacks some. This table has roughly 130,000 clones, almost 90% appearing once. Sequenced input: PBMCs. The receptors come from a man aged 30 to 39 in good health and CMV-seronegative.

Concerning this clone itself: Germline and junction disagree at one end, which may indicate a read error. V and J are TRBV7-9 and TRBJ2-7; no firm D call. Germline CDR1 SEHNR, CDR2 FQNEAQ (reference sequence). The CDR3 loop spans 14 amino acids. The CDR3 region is CASSSRLPSHEQYF. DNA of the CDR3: TGTGCCAGCAGCTCCAGACTGCCCTCCCACGAGCAGTACTTC. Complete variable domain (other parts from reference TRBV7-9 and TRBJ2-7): DTGVSQNPRHKITKRGQNVTFRCDPISEHNRLYWYRQTLGQGPEFLTYFQNEAQLEKSRLLSDRFSAERPKGSFSTLEIQRTEQGDSAMYLCASSSRLPSHEQYFGPGTRLTVT.

CDR3 bases: TGTGCCAGCAGCTTAGTGCGGGAGACAGCAGATACGCAGTATTTT. Translated, it gives CASSLVRETADTQYF. J is TRBJ2-3 and V is TRBV11-2, with 7 bases aligning to TRBD2. With V trimmed by 1 base and J by 4 bases, 5 bases remained unmatched. CDR1 and CDR2 from the germline V gene are SGHAT and FQNNGV. There are 15 residues in the CDR3. Full variable domain (remainder filled in from reference TRBV11-2 and TRBJ2-3): EAGVAQSPRYKIIEKRQSVAFWCNPISGHATLYWYQQILGQGPKLLIQFQNNGVVDDSQLPKDRFSAERLKGVDSTLKIQPAKLEDSAVYLCASSLVRETADTQYFGPGTRLTVL.

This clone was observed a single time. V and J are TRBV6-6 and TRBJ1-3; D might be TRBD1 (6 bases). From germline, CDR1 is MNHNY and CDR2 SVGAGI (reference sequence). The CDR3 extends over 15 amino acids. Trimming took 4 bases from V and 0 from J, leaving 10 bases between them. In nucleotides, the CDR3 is TGTGCCAGCAGTTTGCCAGGGGCCTCTGGAAACACCATATATTTT. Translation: CASSLPGASGNTIYF.

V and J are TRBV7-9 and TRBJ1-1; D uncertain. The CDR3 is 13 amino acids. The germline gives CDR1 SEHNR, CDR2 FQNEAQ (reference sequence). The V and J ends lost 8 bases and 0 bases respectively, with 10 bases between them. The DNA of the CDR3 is TGTGCCAGCCCTGGGAGGGTGAACACTGAAGCTTTCTTT. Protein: CASPGRVNTEAFF.

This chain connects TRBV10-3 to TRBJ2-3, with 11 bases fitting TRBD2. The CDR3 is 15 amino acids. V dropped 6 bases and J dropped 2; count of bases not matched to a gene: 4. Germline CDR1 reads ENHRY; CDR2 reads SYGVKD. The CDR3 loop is CAISHSGRATDTQYF. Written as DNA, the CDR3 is TGTGCCATCAGCCATAGCGGGAGGGCCACAGATACGCAGTATTTT.